This TCR beta chain was sequenced during a study of human T cells and chemical hapten exposure. About the research overall: Alopecia areata, totalis and universalis patients, mostly female, were included.

From the RACE reads, TCRdb called clonotypes with MiXCR, one entry per CDR3 protein. The sample holds roughly 34,000 distinct CDR3 sequences, about 9.3% seen once. The time point is: pre-sensitization, week 0. The treatment was: therapeutic diphenylcyclopropenone sensitization with weekly scalp DPC. Whole blood, unfractionated, served as the material for total RNA extraction. The TCR originated in a man aged 50 to 59 with alopecia areata. Some clones in this sample may be carry-over from other donors' samples. Here the sequenced sample was whole blood, taken in connection with sensitization to the hapten diphenylcyclopropenone (DPC).

CDR3 protein: CASSLEPTGRWDGYTF. CDR3 DNA sequence: TGCGCCAGCAGCTTGGAGCCGACAGGGAGGTGGGATGGCTACACCTTC. The chain recombines TRBV5-1 with TRBJ1-2; TRBD1 matches at 7 bases. The CDR3 totals 16 residues. The junction had 11 bases not matched to a gene; V was cut back by 0 bases and J by 6 bases. Per germline, CDR1 SGHRS and CDR2 YFSETQ. Complete variable domain (other parts from reference TRBV5-1 and TRBJ1-2): KAGVTQTPRYLIKTRGQQVTLSCSPISGHRSVSWYQQTPGQGLQFLFEYFSETQRNKGNFPGRFSGRQFSNSRSEMNVSTLELGDSALYLCASSLEPTGRWDGYTFGSGTRLTVV.